These T cell receptor beta chains were read from a single sample in a study of early T cells in non-severe SARS-CoV-2 infection. TCRdb recomputed calls from the 5' RACE reads with MiXCR, one row per CDR3 protein. Among some 16,000 distinct CDR3 sequences, approximately 5.4% were seen once, and the ten largest hold about 6.3%. Sequenced input: whole blood. These TCRs come from an adult who was a healthcare worker with PCR-confirmed SARS-CoV-2 infection or an uninfected control (not recorded which). CDR3s include the opening cysteine and the closing phenylalanine or tryptophan. A D gene is named only where the DNA matches it firmly. The size of a clone is reported for some rows only, either as once, few or many, or as a class for expanded clones.

d_gene	v_gene	j_gene	abundance	CDR3aa	CDR3nt
.	TRBV6-4	TRBJ2-6	many	CASRPDSGANVLTF	TGTGCCAGCAGGCCGGACTCTGGGGCCAACGTCCTGACTTTC
.	TRBV6-6	TRBJ1-6	many	CASRSGVGSPLHF	TGTGCCAGCAGATCAGGGGTAGGGTCACCCCTCCACTTT
TRBD2	TRBV6-5	TRBJ2-1	many	CASSLLLSGSLAGAHNEQFF	TGTGCCAGCAGCCTGTTATTATCGGGAAGTCTAGCGGGAGCCCACAATGAGCAGTTCTTC
.	TRBV18	TRBJ2-1	many	CASSPRGSDYNEQFF	TGTGCCAGCTCACCACGGGGGTCCGACTACAATGAGCAGTTCTTC
.	TRBV24-1	TRBJ1-4	many	CATSDFRGEKLFF	TGTGCCACCAGTGATTTCAGGGGTGAAAAACTGTTTTTT
TRBD2	TRBV12-3/TRBV12-4	TRBJ2-1	many	CASSFLTSGENNEQFF	TGTGCCAGCAGTTTCCTGACTAGCGGGGAAAACAATGAGCAGTTCTTC
.	TRBV4-2	TRBJ1-3	many	CASSQEGNTIYF	TGTGCCAGCAGCCAAGAAGGAAACACCATATATTTT
TRBD2	TRBV10-2	TRBJ2-1	many	CASWGTSGRASLHNEQFF	TGCGCCAGCTGGGGGACTAGCGGGAGGGCCTCCTTGCACAATGAGCAGTTCTTC
TRBD1	TRBV19	TRBJ1-1	many	CASTGDRGPNTEAFF	TGTGCCAGTACCGGGGACAGGGGGCCGAACACTGAAGCTTTCTTT
TRBD1	TRBV4-1	TRBJ1-2	.	CASSRLWTGGDGYTF	TGCGCCAGCAGCCGTCTTTGGACAGGGGGCGATGGCTACACCTTC
TRBD2	TRBV19	TRBJ2-1	few	CASSRSGTSGRAEFF	TGTGCCAGTAGTAGATCCGGGACTAGCGGGAGAGCCGAGTTCTTC
TRBD2	TRBV7-3	TRBJ2-2	medium-sized	CASSLTTSGNTGELFF	TGTGCCAGCAGCTTAACGACTAGCGGGAACACCGGGGAGCTGTTTTTT
.	TRBV5-5	TRBJ2-1	many	CASSASPAYNEQFF	TGTGCCAGCAGCGCATCCCCGGCCTACAATGAGCAGTTCTTC
TRBD2	TRBV9	TRBJ2-1	many	CASSAWVAGADNEQFF	TGTGCCAGCAGCGCCTGGGTAGCGGGGGCCGACAATGAGCAGTTCTTC
.	TRBV28	TRBJ2-3	.	CASSPPTYPGTDTQYF	TGTGCCAGCAGTCCCCCAACCTACCCTGGCACAGATACGCAGTATTTT
.	TRBV10-2	TRBJ1-1	.	CASGGENTEAFF	TGCGCCAGCGGGGGGGAAAACACTGAAGCTTTCTTT
.	TRBV19	TRBJ1-2	many	CASSFQSANYGYTF	TGTGCCAGTAGTTTTCAAAGCGCTAACTATGGCTACACCTTC